This is a list of T cell receptor beta chains from one sample in a study of PD-L1 blockade in urothelial cancer. Assay: immunoSEQ multiplex PCR; the TCRdb copy retains only in-frame clones and omits some. The table records approximately 100,000 clones, 70% to 90% of them present only once. The specimen was PBMCs, collected around atezolizumab (anti-PD-L1) treatment. These receptor sequences come from a man aged 45-60 years with urothelial cancer. The CDR3 runs from the conserved cysteine through the conserved F or W. Fields, in order: D gene, clone size, V gene, J gene, CDR3 DNA, CDR3 protein. The D gene is left open where the match is weak. The listing skips clone size in some rows; elsewhere it reads once, few, many or a size class.

d_gene: .; abundance: .; v_gene: TRBV2; j_gene: TRBJ2-7; CDR3nt: TGTGCCAGCAGTGAGGGGCAGGCCTACCCCTACGAGCAGTACTTC; CDR3aa: CASSEGQAYPYEQYF
d_gene: .; abundance: .; v_gene: TRBV10-3; j_gene: TRBJ2-7; CDR3nt: TGTGCCATCAGTGAGTCGAAGGCAGGGGCAGTTGGTTTCTACGAGCAGTACTTC; CDR3aa: CAISESKAGAVGFYEQYF
d_gene: .; abundance: few; v_gene: TRBV19; j_gene: TRBJ1-5; CDR3nt: TGTGCCAGTAGGGCCGGGGGGGGCGGTCAGCCCCAGCATTTT; CDR3aa: CASRAGGGGQPQHF
d_gene: .; abundance: .; v_gene: TRBV5-1; j_gene: TRBJ2-1; CDR3nt: TGCGCCAGCAGCTGGAGTCAGTACAATGAGCAGTTCTTC; CDR3aa: CASSWSQYNEQFF
d_gene: .; abundance: few; v_gene: TRBV5-8; j_gene: TRBJ1-2; CDR3nt: TGTGCCAGCAGCTTTGCCCAGGGGATATTCTATGGCTACACCTTC; CDR3aa: CASSFAQGIFYGYTF
d_gene: TRBD1; abundance: .; v_gene: TRBV7-6; j_gene: TRBJ2-5; CDR3nt: TGTGCCAGCAGCCCCGGGACAGGACGGACCCAGTACTTC; CDR3aa: CASSPGTGRTQYF
d_gene: .; abundance: .; v_gene: TRBV19; j_gene: TRBJ2-5; CDR3nt: TGTGCCAGTAGTTCAGGGTGGGAGACCCAGTACTTC; CDR3aa: CASSSGWETQYF
d_gene: .; abundance: .; v_gene: TRBV6-5; j_gene: TRBJ1-6; CDR3nt: TGTGCCAGCAGCCTTCGCGGAAGCAGAGGGTCACCCCTCCACTTT; CDR3aa: CASSLRGSRGSPLHF
d_gene: TRBD1; abundance: once; v_gene: TRBV5-1; j_gene: TRBJ1-2; CDR3nt: TGCGCCAGCCGTCCGGGACAGAACTATGGCTACACCTTC; CDR3aa: CASRPGQNYGYTF
d_gene: TRBD2; abundance: .; v_gene: TRBV28; j_gene: TRBJ2-7; CDR3nt: TGTGCCAGCAGTTTACGGCTCGGGGGGGCCGAGCAGTACTTC; CDR3aa: CASSLRLGGAEQYF
d_gene: TRBD2; abundance: .; v_gene: TRBV4-1; j_gene: TRBJ2-4; CDR3nt: TGCGCCAGCAGCCAAGATCCGGGGGGCATTCAGTACTTC; CDR3aa: CASSQDPGGIQYF
d_gene: .; abundance: .; v_gene: TRBV7-2; j_gene: TRBJ1-5; CDR3nt: TGTGCCAGCAGCTTAGGCGGGAGTCGGGGTCAGCCCCAGCATTTT; CDR3aa: CASSLGGSRGQPQHF
d_gene: TRBD2; abundance: .; v_gene: TRBV9; j_gene: TRBJ2-3; CDR3nt: TGTGCCAGCAGCGGGCGCACTAGCGGGACAGATACGCAGTATTTT; CDR3aa: CASSGRTSGTDTQYF
d_gene: TRBD2; abundance: .; v_gene: TRBV2; j_gene: TRBJ2-3; CDR3nt: TGTGCCAGCAGAGGTAGCGGGATCGGGGGTACGCAGTATTTT; CDR3aa: CASRGSGIGGTQYF
d_gene: .; abundance: .; v_gene: TRBV6-1; j_gene: TRBJ2-2; CDR3nt: TGTGCCAGCAGTCCCGGGACACCGAACACCGGGGAGCTGTTTTTT; CDR3aa: CASSPGTPNTGELFF
d_gene: TRBD1; abundance: .; v_gene: TRBV14; j_gene: TRBJ1-6; CDR3nt: TGTGCCAGCAGCCGGACAGGGCTCCATAATTCACCCCTCCACTTT; CDR3aa: CASSRTGLHNSPLHF
d_gene: TRBD2; abundance: .; v_gene: TRBV7-9; j_gene: TRBJ2-3; CDR3nt: TGTGCCAGCAGCCGAATACTAGCGGAGCTCACAGATACGCAGTATTTT; CDR3aa: CASSRILAELTDTQYF
d_gene: TRBD2; abundance: .; v_gene: TRBV7-2; j_gene: TRBJ2-7; CDR3nt: TGTGCCAGCAGCTTAGTCCTAGCGGGATCCTACGAGCAGTACTTC; CDR3aa: CASSLVLAGSYEQYF
d_gene: .; abundance: .; v_gene: TRBV28; j_gene: TRBJ2-3; CDR3nt: TGTGCCAGCAGCACCGGGACACCCTCGTTAGATACGCAGTATTTT; CDR3aa: CASSTGTPSLDTQYF
d_gene: .; abundance: few; v_gene: TRBV5-4; j_gene: TRBJ2-5; CDR3nt: TGTGCCAGCAGCCTAGGGACTTCCCAAGAGACCCAGTACTTC; CDR3aa: CASSLGTSQETQYF
d_gene: .; abundance: few; v_gene: TRBV5-5; j_gene: TRBJ2-7; CDR3nt: TGTGCCAGCATTATAGTGATTGGGGCTAGCGAGCAGTACTTC; CDR3aa: CASIIVIGASEQYF
d_gene: TRBD1; abundance: .; v_gene: TRBV19; j_gene: TRBJ1-1; CDR3nt: TGTGCCAGTAGTATAGATCCAGGGGGAGACACTGAAGCTTTCTTT; CDR3aa: CASSIDPGGDTEAFF
d_gene: .; abundance: .; v_gene: TRBV9; j_gene: TRBJ2-3; CDR3nt: TGTGCCAGCAGTAGACTAGTTACAGATACGCAGTATTTT; CDR3aa: CASSRLVTDTQYF